The next 21 T cell receptor beta chains were all read from a single sample in a study of blood T cell repertoires in COVID-19. Assay used: immunoSEQ multiplex PCR; TCRdb lists only in-frame clones, some missing. This sample carries 450,000 to 500,000 clones, 80% to 90% of them seen once, and the ten largest clones take roughly 3.1%. Sample: peripheral blood. The receptors originated from a human donor in a cohort sampled during active COVID-19.

The chain links TRBV7-3 to TRBJ1-2, with D possibly being TRBD1 (5 bases). Trimming stripped 3 bases from V and 6 bases from J, with 11 bases between. Germline CDR1 is SGHTA and CDR2 is FQGTGA. The CDR3 has 13 amino acids. The CDR3 spells CASSLGGAHGYTF. DNA of the CDR3: TGTGCCAGCAGCTTGGGAGGGGCACATGGCTACACCTTC.

The table lists this clone with a count of one. The V and J genes are TRBV11-2 and TRBJ1-1; a weak D match, TRBD1 (6 bases). The CDR3 runs 12 residues. V lost 6 bases and J 8 bases, leaving 13 bases between the germline ends. The V gene's germline CDR1 is SGHAT and CDR2 FQNNGV. CDR3 in amino acids: CASSWGGGEAFF. The CDR3 nucleotides read TGTGCCAGCAGTTGGGGCGGGGGCGAAGCTTTCTTT.

CDR3 in amino acids: CASSATGGTIGNEQYF. DNA of the CDR3: TGTGCCAGCAGTGCAACAGGGGGAACCATTGGAAACGAGCAGTACTTC. J is TRBJ2-7 and V is TRBV27; 8 bases map to TRBD1. Germline CDR1 and CDR2: MNHEY and SMNVEV (reference sequence). The CDR3 contains 16 residues. With V trimmed by 5 bases and J by 5 bases, 14 bases remained unmatched.

This chain connects TRBV29-1 to TRBJ1-2; D is unclear. This CDR3 has 12 residues. The V end was cut by 4 bases, the J end by 7 bases, with 13 bases between. Germline V gene data show CDR1 as SQVTM and CDR2 as ANQGSEA. As DNA, the CDR3 is TGCAGCGTTGCCCAGTTTGATGGTGGCTACACCTTC. Translating gives CSVAQFDGGYTF.

Concerning this clone itself: Other DNA sequences of this sample code for an identical CDR3. The chain couples TRBV19 to TRBJ2-3; 9 bases fit TRBD2. The CDR3 runs 15 residues. Germline lookup yields CDR1 LNHDA and CDR2 SQIVND (reference sequence). Unmatched junction bases numbered 4, after V lost 6 bases and J lost 0 bases. The DNA for the CDR3 is TGTGCCAGTAGCCTTACTAGCGGGAGCACAGATACGCAGTATTTT. Amino acid sequence: CASSLTSGSTDTQYF.

This clone was seen a handful of times. The chain couples TRBV7-2 to TRBJ1-1, with D uncertain. The CDR3 sequence is 15 residues long. Germline CDR1 and CDR2: SGHTA and FQGNSA. Trimming removed 2 bases from V and 0 bases from J, with 10 bases in between. The CDR3 nucleotides read TGTGCCAGCAGCTTAACTTCAGCGGTGAACACTGAAGCTTTCTTT. It translates to CASSLTSAVNTEAFF.

V is TRBV7-3 and J is TRBJ2-1, with D tentatively TRBD2 (7 bases). This CDR3 has 14 residues. Trimming took off 0 bases at V and 9 bases at J, with 12 bases between the two ends. Germline V gives CDR1 SGHTA, CDR2 FQGTGA. CDR3 coding DNA: TGTGCCAGCAGCTTAACGTCGGGGGGCAGTGAGCAGTTCTTC. Its protein is CASSLTSGGSEQFF. Full variable domain (remainder filled in from reference TRBV7-3 and TRBJ2-1): GAGVSQTPSNKVTEKGKYVELRCDPISGHTALYWYRQSLGQGPEFLIYFQGTGAADDSGLPNDRFFAVRPEGSVSTLKIQRTERGDSAVYLCASSLTSGGSEQFFGPGTRLTVL.

The sample holds a few counts of this clone. The V and J genes are TRBV4-2 and TRBJ1-1; D gene ambiguous. This CDR3 comprises 14 residues. The germline V and J ends were trimmed by 1 base and 7 bases, with 13 bases remaining between them. CDR1 and CDR2 (germline): LGHNA, YNFKEQ. CDR3: CASSQGQALDEAFF. The CDR3 nucleotides read TGTGCCAGCAGCCAAGGGCAGGCATTAGATGAAGCTTTCTTT.

In DNA, the CDR3 is TGTGCCACCGGACTAGCGGGACCAGATACGCAGTATTTT. As protein: CATGLAGPDTQYF. The V call is TRBV10-3, the J call TRBJ2-3, with 12 positions matching TRBD2. Unmatched junction bases numbered 3, after V lost 10 bases and J lost 4 bases. CDR3 length: 13 residues. Germline CDR1 and CDR2: ENHRY and SYGVKD.

The chain couples TRBV28 to TRBJ1-2, with D unclear. V gave up 2 bases and J gave up 4 bases, with 5 bases separating them. The CDR3 extends over 12 amino acids. Germline V gives CDR1 MDHEN, CDR2 SYDVKM. In nucleotides, the CDR3 is TGTGCCAGCAGTTTACTCGGCTATGGCTACACCTTC. It specifies CASSLLGYGYTF.

The chain links TRBV11-3 to TRBJ2-1; 9 bases are a match to TRBD1. The CDR3 length is 16 residues. Losses at the gene ends were 3 bases for V and 8 bases for J; bases not matched to a gene: 11. The germline V gene has CDR1 SGHNT and CDR2 YENEEA. This chain's CDR3 is CASSLGQGNLMDEQFF. CDR3 nucleotide sequence: TGTGCCAGCAGCTTGGGACAGGGAAACCTTATGGATGAGCAGTTCTTC.

The chain couples TRBV11-2 to TRBJ2-3, with a weak D call TRBD2 (6 bases). The CDR3 extends over 14 amino acids. Trimming removed 2 bases from V and 4 bases from J, with 10 bases in between. Per germline, CDR1 SGHAT and CDR2 FQNNGV. The CDR3 reads CASSLRGTADTQYF. The CDR3 bases are TGTGCCAGCAGCTTACGCGGGACCGCAGATACGCAGTATTTT.

In DNA form, the CDR3 reads TGTGCCATCAGTCGGGACAGGGATCGAGAGACCCAGTACTTC. This codes for CAISRDRDRETQYF. This chain links TRBV10-3 with TRBJ2-5; 9 bases are shared with TRBD1. The CDR3 covers 14 residues. Germline V gene data show CDR1 as ENHRY and CDR2 as SYGVKD. V gave up 5 bases and J gave up 4 bases; unmatched junction bases: 5.

The genes are TRBV7-9 and TRBJ2-2; 11 nucleotides align to TRBD2. V lost 5 bases to trimming and J lost 5 bases; unmatched junction nucleotides: 7. Per germline, CDR1 SEHNR and CDR2 FQNEAQ (reference sequence). This CDR3 has 16 residues. In DNA, the CDR3 is TGTGCCAGCAGCCTGTATAGGACTAGCGGGACCGGGGAGCTGTTTTTT. This encodes CASSLYRTSGTGELFF.

The rearrangement links TRBV7-9 to TRBJ2-5, with TRBD2 identical over 8 bases. Germline CDR1 reads SEHNR; CDR2 reads FQNEAQ (reference sequence). The ends lost 5 bases at V and 2 bases at J; junction bases unmatched: 10. CDR3 length: 16 residues. The CDR3: CASSRTAGGVQETQYF. The CDR3, as DNA: TGTGCCAGCAGCCGGACGGCGGGGGGAGTACAAGAGACCCAGTACTTC.

In this sample, this clone turned up a few times. This chain connects TRBV7-2 to TRBJ1-2, with a tentative D call TRBD1 (6 bases). This CDR3 has 13 amino acids. Germline lookup yields CDR1 SGHTA and CDR2 FQGNSA. The germline V and J ends were trimmed by 5 bases and 8 bases, with 15 bases remaining between them. DNA for the CDR3: TGTGCCAGCAGCGATGCAGGGGCGCGAGGCTACACCTTC. It is translated as CASSDAGARGYTF. Together with reference TRBV7-2 and TRBJ1-2, the CDR3 gives the full variable domain: GAGVSQSPSNKVTEKGKDVELRCDPISGHTALYWYRQSLGQGLEFLIYFQGNSAPDKSGLPSDRFSAERTGGSVSTLTIQRTQQEDSAVYLCASSDAGARGYTFGSGTRLTVV.

This chain connects TRBV29-1 to TRBJ2-7; 10 bases match TRBD2. The germline CDR1 and CDR2 sequences are SQVTM and ANQGSEA. The CDR3 sequence is 14 residues long. V shed 5 bases and J 4 bases; nucleotides not matched to a gene: 8. The CDR3 DNA reads TGCAGCGTTCGCCTAGCGGGAGTGTGGTACGAGCAGTACTTC. Its translation: CSVRLAGVWYEQYF.

The gene calls are TRBV5-1 and TRBJ1-2; 7 bases are a match to TRBD1. V trimming: 4 bases; J trimming: 6 bases; junction bases outside the gene matches: 9. The CDR3 has 14 residues. The germline V gene encodes CDR1 SGHRS and CDR2 YFSETQ. The CDR3, as DNA: TGCGCCAGCAGCGCGGGACAGATAATTGATGGCTACACCTTC. This codes for CASSAGQIIDGYTF.

V is TRBV6-5 and J is TRBJ2-7, with 9 bases matching TRBD1. CDR1 MNHEY and CDR2 SVGAGI come from the germline V gene. The ends lost 2 bases at V and 6 bases at J; junction bases unmatched: 8. The CDR3 spans 15 residues. The CDR3 nucleotides read TGTGCCAGCAGTTACCCGACAGGGGGGGGTACCGAGCAGTACTTC. Translated: CASSYPTGGGTEQYF.

The chain joins TRBV7-2 to TRBJ1-1, with 7 bases lining up with TRBD1. The ends lost 0 bases at V and 5 bases at J; junction bases unmatched: 6. This CDR3 comprises 15 residues. Germline lookup yields CDR1 SGHTA and CDR2 FQGNSA. CDR3: CASSLARGGHTEAFF. The CDR3 bases are TGTGCCAGCAGCTTAGCGCGAGGGGGCCATACTGAAGCTTTCTTT.

The table lists this clone with a count of one. This chain connects TRBV30 to TRBJ2-5, with 11 bases lining up with TRBD2. With 5 bases clipped from V and 4 bases from J, the junction kept 3 bases outside the gene matches. The CDR3 is made up of 13 amino acids. Germline CDR1 is GTSNPN and CDR2 is SVGIG (reference sequence). As DNA, the CDR3 is TGTGCCTGGGCCGGGACTAGCGGAGAGACCCAGTACTTC. The encoded protein is CAWAGTSGETQYF.